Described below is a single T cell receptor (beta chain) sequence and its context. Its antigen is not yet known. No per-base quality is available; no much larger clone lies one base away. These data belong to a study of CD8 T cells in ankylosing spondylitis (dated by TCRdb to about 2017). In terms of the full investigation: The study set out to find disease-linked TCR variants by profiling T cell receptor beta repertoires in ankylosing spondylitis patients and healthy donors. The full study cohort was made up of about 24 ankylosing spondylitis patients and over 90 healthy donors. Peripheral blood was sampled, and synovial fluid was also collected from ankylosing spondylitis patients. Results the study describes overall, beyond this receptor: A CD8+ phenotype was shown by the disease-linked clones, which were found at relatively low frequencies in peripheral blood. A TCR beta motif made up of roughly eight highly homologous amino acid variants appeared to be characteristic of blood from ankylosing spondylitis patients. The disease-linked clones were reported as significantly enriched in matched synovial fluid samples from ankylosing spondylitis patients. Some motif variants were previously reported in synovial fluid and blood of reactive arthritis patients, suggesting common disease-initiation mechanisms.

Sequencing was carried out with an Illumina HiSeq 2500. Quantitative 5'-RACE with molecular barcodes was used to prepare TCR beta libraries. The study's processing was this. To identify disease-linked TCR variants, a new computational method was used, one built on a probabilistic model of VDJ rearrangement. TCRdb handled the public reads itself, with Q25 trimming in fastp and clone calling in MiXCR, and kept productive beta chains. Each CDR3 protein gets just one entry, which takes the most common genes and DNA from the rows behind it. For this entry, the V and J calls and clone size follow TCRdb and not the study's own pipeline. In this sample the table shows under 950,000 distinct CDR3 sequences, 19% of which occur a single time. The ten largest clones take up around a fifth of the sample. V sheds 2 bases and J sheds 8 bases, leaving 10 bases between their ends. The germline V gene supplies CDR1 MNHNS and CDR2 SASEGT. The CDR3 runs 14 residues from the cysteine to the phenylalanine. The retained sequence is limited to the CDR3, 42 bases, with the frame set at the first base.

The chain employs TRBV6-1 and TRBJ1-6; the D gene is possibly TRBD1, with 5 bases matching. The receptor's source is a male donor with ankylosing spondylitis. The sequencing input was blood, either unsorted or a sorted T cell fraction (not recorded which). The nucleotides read TGTGCCAGCAGTGAAAGACAAGGGGATTCACCCCTCCACTTT. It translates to CASSERQGDSPLHF.